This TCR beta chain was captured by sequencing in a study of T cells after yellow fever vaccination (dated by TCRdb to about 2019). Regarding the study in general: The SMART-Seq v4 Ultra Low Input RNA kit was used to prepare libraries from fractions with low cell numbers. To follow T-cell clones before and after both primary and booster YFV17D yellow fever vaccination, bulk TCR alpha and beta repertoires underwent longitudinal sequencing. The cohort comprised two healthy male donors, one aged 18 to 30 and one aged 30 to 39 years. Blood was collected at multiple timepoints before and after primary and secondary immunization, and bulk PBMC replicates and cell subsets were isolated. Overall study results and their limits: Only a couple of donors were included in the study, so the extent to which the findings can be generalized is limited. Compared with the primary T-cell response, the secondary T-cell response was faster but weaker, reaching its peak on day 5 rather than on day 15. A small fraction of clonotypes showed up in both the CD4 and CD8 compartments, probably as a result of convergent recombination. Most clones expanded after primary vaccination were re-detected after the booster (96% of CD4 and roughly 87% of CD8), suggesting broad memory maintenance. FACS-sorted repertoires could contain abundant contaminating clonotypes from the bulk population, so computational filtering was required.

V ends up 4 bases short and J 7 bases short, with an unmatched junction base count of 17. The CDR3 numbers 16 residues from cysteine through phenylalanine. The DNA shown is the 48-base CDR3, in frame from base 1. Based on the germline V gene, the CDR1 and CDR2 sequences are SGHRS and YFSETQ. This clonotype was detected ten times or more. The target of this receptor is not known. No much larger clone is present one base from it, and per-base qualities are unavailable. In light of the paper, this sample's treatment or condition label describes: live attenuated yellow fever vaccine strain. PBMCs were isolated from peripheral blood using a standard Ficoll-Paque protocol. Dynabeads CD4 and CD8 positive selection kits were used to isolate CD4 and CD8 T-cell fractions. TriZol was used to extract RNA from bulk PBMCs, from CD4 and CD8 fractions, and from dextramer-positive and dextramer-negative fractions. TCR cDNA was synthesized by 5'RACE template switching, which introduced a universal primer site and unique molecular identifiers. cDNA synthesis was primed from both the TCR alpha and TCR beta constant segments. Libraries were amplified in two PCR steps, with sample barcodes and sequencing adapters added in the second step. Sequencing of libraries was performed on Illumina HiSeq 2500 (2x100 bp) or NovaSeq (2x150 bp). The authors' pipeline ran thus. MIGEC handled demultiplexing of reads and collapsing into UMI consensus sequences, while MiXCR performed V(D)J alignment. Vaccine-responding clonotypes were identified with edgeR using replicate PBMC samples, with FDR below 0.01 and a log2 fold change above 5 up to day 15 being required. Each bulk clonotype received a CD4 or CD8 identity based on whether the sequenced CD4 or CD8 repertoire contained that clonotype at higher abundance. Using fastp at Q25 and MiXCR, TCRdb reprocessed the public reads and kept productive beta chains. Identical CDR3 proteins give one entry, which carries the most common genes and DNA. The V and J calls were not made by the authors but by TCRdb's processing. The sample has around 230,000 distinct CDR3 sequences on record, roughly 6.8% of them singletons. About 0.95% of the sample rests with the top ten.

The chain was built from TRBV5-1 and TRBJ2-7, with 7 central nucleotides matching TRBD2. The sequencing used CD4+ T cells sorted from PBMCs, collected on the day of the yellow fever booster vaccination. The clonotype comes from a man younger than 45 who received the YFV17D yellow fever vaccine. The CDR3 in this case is CASSPNPGTIKGEQYF. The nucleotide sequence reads TGCGCCAGCAGCCCAAACCCCGGGACTATAAAGGGGGAGCAGTACTTC.